Reported below is one T cell receptor beta chain. The record originates from a study of cytomegalovirus exposure and HLA in healthy donors. Method: immunoSEQ multiplex PCR; TCRdb's copy keeps in-frame clones and lacks some. The profile shows around 250,000 clones, less than 95% of them singletons. With 7 bases removed from V and 1 base from J, the gap between germline ends came to 10 bases. This CDR3 contains 14 residues. Germline CDR1 is MDHEN and CDR2 is SYDVKM. The rearrangement links TRBV28 to TRBJ1-4; no firm D call. The TCR originated in a woman aged 25 to 39 in good health and CMV-seronegative. The sample consisted of PBMCs. DNA of the CDR3: TGTGCCAGCAATCTGAGGGTAACTAATGAAAAACTGTTTTTT. Protein sequence: CASNLRVTNEKLFF.